This T cell receptor (beta chain) was profiled in a study of control samples from healthy donors and cancer patients. The protocol was immunoSEQ multiplex PCR, while the TCRdb copy is restricted to in-frame clones and leaves out a portion. The sample holds 100,000 to 150,000 clones, roughly 92% seen once. Per the germline V gene, CDR1 is LGHNA and CDR2 is YNFKEQ. V gave up 4 bases and J gave up 7 bases, with 10 bases separating them. The CDR3 contains 12 residues. The J gene is TRBJ1-2, the V gene TRBV4-2; D uncertain. Sequenced material: blood. This receptor was taken from a man between 18 and 35 years old in good health. The CDR3 nucleotides are TGTGCCAGCAGCCGTTCTGGCGGTGGCTACACCTTC. It specifies CASSRSGGGYTF.